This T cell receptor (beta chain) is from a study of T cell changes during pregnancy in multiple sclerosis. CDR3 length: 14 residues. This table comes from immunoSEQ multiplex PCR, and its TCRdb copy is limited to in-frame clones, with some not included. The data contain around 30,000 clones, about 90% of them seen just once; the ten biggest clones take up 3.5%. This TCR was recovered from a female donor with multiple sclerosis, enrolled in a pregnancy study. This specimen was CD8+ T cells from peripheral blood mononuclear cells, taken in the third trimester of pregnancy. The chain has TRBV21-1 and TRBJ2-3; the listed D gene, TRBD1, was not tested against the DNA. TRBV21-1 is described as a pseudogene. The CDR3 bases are TGTGCCAGCAGCAAAGAGAGCAGGCCAGATACGCAGTATTTT. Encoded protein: CASSKESRPDTQYF.